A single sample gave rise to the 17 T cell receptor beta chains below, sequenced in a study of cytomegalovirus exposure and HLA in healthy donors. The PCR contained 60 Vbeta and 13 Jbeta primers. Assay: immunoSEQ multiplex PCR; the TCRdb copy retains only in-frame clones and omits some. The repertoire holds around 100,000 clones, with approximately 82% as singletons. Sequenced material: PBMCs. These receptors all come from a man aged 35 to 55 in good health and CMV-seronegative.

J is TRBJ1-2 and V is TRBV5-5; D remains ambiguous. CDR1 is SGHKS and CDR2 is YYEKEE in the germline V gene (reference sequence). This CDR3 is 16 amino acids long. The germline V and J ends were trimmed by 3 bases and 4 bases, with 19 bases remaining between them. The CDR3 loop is CASSSKQVTSGYGYTF. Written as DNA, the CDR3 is TGTGCCAGCAGCTCCAAGCAGGTGACCTCTGGCTATGGCTACACCTTC.

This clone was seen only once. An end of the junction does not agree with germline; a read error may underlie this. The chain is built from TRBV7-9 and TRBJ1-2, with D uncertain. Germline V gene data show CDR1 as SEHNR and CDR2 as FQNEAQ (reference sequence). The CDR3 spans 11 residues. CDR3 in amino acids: CSSSWRSGYTF. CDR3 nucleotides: TGTTCCAGCAGCTGGAGGAGTGGCTACACCTTC.

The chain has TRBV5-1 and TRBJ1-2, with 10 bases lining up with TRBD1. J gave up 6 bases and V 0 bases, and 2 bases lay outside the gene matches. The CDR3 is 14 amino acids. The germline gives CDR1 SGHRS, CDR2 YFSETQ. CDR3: CASSLGQGADGYTF. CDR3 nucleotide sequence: TGCGCCAGCAGCTTGGGACAGGGGGCGGATGGCTACACCTTC. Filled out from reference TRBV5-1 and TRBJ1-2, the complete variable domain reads KAGVTQTPRYLIKTRGQQVTLSCSPISGHRSVSWYQQTPGQGLQFLFEYFSETQRNKGNFPGRFSGRQFSNSRSEMNVSTLELGDSALYLCASSLGQGADGYTFGSGTRLTVV.

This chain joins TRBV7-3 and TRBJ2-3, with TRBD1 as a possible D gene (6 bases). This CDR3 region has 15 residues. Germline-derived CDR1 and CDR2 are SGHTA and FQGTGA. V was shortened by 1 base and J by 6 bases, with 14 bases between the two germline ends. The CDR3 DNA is TGTGCCAGCAGCTTAAACCAGGGGTTGGAGGATACGCAGTATTTT. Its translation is CASSLNQGLEDTQYF.

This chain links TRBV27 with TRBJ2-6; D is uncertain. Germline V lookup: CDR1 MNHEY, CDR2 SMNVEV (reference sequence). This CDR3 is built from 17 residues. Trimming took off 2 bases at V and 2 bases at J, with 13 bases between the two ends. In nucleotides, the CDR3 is TGTGCCAGCAGTTTAGGAGCAAGGATTGCTGGGGCCAACGTCCTGACTTTC. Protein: CASSLGARIAGANVLTF.

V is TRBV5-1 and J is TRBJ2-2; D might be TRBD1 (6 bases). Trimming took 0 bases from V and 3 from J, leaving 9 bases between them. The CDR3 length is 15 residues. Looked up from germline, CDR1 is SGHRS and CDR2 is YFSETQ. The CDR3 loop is CASSLVGADTGELFF. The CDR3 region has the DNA TGCGCCAGCAGCTTGGTGGGGGCCGACACCGGGGAGCTGTTTTTT.

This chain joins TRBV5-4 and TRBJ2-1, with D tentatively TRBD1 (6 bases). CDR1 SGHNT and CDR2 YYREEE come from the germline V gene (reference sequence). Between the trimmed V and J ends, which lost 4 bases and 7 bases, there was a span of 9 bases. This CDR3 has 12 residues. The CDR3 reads CASSLDRNEQFF. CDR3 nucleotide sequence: TGTGCCAGCAGCCTCGACAGGAATGAGCAGTTCTTC.

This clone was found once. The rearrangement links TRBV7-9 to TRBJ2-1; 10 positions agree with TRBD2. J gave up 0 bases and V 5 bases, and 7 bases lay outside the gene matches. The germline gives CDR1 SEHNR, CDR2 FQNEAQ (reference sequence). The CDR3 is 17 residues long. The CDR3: CASSQGTSGVSYNEQFF. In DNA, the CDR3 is TGTGCCAGCAGCCAGGGAACTAGCGGGGTCTCCTACAATGAGCAGTTCTTC.

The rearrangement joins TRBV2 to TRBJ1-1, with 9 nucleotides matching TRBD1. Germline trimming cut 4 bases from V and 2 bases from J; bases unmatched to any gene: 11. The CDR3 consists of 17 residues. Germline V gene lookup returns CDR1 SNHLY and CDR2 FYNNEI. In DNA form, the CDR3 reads TGTGCCAGCAGTGGTACAGGGGGCCAGCCGTCAAACACTGAAGCTTTCTTT. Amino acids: CASSGTGGQPSNTEAFF.

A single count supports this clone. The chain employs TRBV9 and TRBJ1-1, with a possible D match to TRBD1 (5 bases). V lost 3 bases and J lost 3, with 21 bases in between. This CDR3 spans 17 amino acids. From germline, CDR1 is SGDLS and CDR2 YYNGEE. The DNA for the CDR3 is TGTGCCAGCAGCGGGGGGGGAAGACCCCTCGAGGACACTGAAGCTTTCTTT. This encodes CASSGGGRPLEDTEAFF.

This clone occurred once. In nucleotides, the CDR3 is TGTGCCATCGTACGTAGGAGCTCCTACGAGCAGTACTTC. Its protein is CAIVRRSSYEQYF. This rearrangement joins TRBV2 to TRBJ2-7; D is ambiguous. The germline CDR1 and CDR2 sequences are SNHLY and FYNNEI. Trimming pared 10 bases from V and 0 bases from J, leaving 13 bases between. The CDR3 runs 13 residues. Complete variable domain (other parts from reference TRBV2 and TRBJ2-7): EPEVTQTPSHQVTQMGQEVILRCVPISNHLYFYWYRQILGQKVEFLVSFYNNEISEKSEIFDDQFSVERPDGSNFTLKIRSTKLEDSAMYFCAIVRRSSYEQYFGPGTRLTVT.

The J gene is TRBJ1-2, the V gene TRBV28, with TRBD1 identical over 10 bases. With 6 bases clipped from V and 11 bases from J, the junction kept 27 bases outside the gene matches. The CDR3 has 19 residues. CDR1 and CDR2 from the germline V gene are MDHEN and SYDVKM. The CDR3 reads CASSLSSTDRGLWGGLYTF. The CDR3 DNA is TGTGCCAGCAGCCTATCTTCGACAGACAGGGGGCTTTGGGGCGGGCTGTACACCTTC.

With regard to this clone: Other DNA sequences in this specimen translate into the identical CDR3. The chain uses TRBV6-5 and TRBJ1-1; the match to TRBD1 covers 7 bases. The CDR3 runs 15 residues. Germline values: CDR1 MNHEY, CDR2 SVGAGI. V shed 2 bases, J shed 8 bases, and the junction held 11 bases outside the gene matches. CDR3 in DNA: TGTGCCAGCAGTTACCCTAACAGGGGTAGGACCGAAGCTTTCTTT. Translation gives CASSYPNRGRTEAFF.

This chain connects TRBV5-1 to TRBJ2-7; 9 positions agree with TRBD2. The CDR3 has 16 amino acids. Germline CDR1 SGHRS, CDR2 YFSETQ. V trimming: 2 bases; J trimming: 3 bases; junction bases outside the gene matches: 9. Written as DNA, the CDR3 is TGCGCCAGCAGCTTCAATGCAGGTAGCGGGGGCTACGAGCAGTACTTC. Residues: CASSFNAGSGGYEQYF.

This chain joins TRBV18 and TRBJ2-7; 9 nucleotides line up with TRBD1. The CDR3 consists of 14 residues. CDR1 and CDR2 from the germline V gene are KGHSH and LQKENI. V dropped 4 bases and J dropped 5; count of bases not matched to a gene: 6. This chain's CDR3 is CASSLRTGVDEQYF. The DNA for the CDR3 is TGTGCCAGCTCACTTAGGACAGGGGTCGACGAGCAGTACTTC.

The CDR3: CASSPSSGGSNEQFF. The CDR3 DNA follows: TGTGCCAGCAGCCCCTCTAGCGGGGGGTCCAATGAGCAGTTCTTC. The rearrangement links TRBV7-3 to TRBJ2-1, with 11 positions matching TRBD2. CDR3 length: 15 amino acids. The junction had 6 bases not matched to a gene; V was cut back by 5 bases and J by 6 bases. Germline V lookup: CDR1 SGHTA, CDR2 FQGTGA.

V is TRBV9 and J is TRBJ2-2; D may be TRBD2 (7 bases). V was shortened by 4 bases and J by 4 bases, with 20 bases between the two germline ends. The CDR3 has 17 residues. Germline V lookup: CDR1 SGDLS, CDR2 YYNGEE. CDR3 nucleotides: TGTGCCAGCAGCCAATCAGGGGCGGGGGCTGTCACCGGGGAGCTGTTTTTT. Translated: CASSQSGAGAVTGELFF.